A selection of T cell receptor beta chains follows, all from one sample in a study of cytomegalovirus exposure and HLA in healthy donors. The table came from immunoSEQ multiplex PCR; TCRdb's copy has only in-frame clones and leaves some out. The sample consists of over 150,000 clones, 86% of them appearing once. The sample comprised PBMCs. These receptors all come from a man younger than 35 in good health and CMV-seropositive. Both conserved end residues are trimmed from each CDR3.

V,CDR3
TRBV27,ASSFSGELF
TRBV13,ASSLVGDRVKLVAYEQY
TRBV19,ASSSLFPIAGPQH
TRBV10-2,ASRRTGANYGYT
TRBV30,AWSLSGRRSDTQY
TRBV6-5,ASSRTGDYGYT
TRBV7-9,ASSFGGARSDEQY
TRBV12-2,ASRSRTGNTEAF
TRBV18,ASSTTRSSYEQY
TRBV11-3,ASSLSGRNNEQF
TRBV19,ASSITLFATTDEQY
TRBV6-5,ASSPPGQASYEQY
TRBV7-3,ASSLKASGRSEQY
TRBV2,ASGETGYNEKLF
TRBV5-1,ASSITGSSYEQY
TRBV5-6,ASKVGPDQETQY
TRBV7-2,ASSPRGLYEQY
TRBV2,ASTPGQGLTDTQY
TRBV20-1,SARVRSEAF
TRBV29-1,SVEIQGDQETQY
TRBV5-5,ASSFRTYEQY
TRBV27,ASRLPGYTEAF
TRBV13,ASSLRLDIKWETQY
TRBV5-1,ASSPRQGWETQY
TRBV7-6,ASSTSRHEQY
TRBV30,AWSVSRIEIYEQY
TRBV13,ASSLRTGANTGELF
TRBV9,ASSATGLAKNIQY
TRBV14,ASSQAAGGLYEQY
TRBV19,ASTAWGDMNTEAF
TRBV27,ASSSRGQGALTEAF
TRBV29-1,SVGGSGTGELF
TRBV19,ASRRQGLNYGYT
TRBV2,ASRTRGRGNTEAF
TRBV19,ASSYRESHQPQH
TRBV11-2,ASSLKNGATGGNTIY
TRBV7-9,ASRLGGEQY
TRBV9,ASSVEGQPNTGELF
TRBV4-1,ASSQDPAGGPGADTQY
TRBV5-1,ASSLTGGLNYGYT
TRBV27,ASSLAGSVREQY
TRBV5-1,ASSWGQTNTEAF
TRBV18,ASSPQTGTGGLAGELF